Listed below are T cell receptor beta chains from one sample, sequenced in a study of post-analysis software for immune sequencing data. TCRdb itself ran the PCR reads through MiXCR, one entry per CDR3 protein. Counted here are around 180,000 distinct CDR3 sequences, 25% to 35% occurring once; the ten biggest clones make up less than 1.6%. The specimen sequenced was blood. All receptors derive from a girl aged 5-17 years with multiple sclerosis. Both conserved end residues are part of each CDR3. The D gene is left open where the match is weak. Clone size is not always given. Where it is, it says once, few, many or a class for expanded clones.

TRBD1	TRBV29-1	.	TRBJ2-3	CSAPNGQGSLGDTQYF	TGCAGCGCCCCGAACGGACAGGGCTCGCTAGGAGATACGCAGTATTTT
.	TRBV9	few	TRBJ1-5	CASSEGGPLNQPQHF	TGTGCCAGCAGCGAGGGAGGGCCCCTCAATCAGCCCCAGCATTTT
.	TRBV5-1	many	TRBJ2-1	CASSLARAADEQFF	TGCGCCAGCAGCTTGGCCCGGGCGGCCGATGAGCAGTTCTTC
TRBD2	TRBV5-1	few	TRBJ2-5	CASSRTGTSGMETQYF	TGCGCCAGCAGCCGGACGGGGACTAGCGGGATGGAGACCCAGTACTTC
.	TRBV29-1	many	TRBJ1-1	CSVGVGDTEAFF	TGCAGCGTTGGGGTCGGAGACACTGAAGCTTTCTTT
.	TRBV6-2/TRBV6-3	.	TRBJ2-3	CASSGSGDTQYF	TGTGCCAGCAGCGGGAGCGGAGATACGCAGTATTTT
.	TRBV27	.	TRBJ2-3	CASGIGVTDTQYF	TGTGCCAGCGGGATAGGGGTCACAGATACGCAGTATTTT
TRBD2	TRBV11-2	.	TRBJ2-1	CASSLVLAASTSYNEQFF	TGTGCCAGCAGCTTAGTCCTAGCGGCCTCTACATCCTACAATGAGCAGTTCTTC
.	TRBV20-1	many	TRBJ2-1	CSARTGGTRNEQFF	TGCAGCGCACGGACTGGAGGGACGCGGAATGAGCAGTTCTTC
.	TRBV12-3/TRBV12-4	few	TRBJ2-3	CASSWGLSADTQYF	TGTGCCAGCAGTTGGGGACTGAGCGCAGATACGCAGTATTTT
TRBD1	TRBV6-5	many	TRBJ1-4	CASSWDRGRSNEKLFF	TGTGCCAGCAGTTGGGACAGGGGCCGTTCTAATGAAAAACTGTTTTTT
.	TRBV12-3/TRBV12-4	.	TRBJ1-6	CASSWRTDNSPLHF	TGTGCCAGCAGTTGGCGAACAGATAATTCACCCCTCCACTTT
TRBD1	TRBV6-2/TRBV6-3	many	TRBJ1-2	CASTPLGTENGYTF	TGTGCCAGCACTCCGTTGGGGACAGAGAATGGCTACACCTTC
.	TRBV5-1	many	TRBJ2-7	CASSPRGGGNYEQYF	TGCGCCAGCAGCCCTCGGGGAGGGGGCAACTACGAGCAGTACTTC
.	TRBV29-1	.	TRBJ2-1	CSVAALGADNEQFF	TGCAGCGTTGCCGCTTTGGGAGCGGACAATGAGCAGTTCTTC
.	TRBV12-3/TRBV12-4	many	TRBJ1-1	CASTPSSNTEAFF	TGTGCCAGCACCCCGAGCTCCAACACTGAAGCTTTCTTT
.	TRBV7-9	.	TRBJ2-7	CAGSSRTNRPYEQYF	TGTGCCGGCAGCTCGCGCACTAATAGGCCGTACGAGCAGTACTTC
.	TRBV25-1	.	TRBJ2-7	CASGLENGKYQYF	TGTGCCAGCGGTCTAGAAAACGGAAAGTATCAGTACTTC
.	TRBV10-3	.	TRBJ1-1	CAISNSVLTTEAFF	TGTGCCATCAGCAACTCAGTGCTTACGACTGAAGCTTTCTTT
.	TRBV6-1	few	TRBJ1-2	CAIDPGWGYGYTF	TGTGCCATCGACCCAGGGTGGGGCTATGGCTACACCTTC
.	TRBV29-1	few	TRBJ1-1	CSARGGLGTEAFF	TGCAGCGCCCGAGGTGGGTTGGGCACTGAGGCTTTCTTT
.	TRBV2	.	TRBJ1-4	CASSGVTGVEKLFF	TGTGCCAGCAGCGGCGTAACGGGGGTTGAAAAACTGTTTTTT
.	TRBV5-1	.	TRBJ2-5	CASRISRGYEQYF	TGCGCCAGCAGAATCAGCAGGGGCTACGAACAGTACTTC
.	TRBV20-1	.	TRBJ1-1	CRSGGEAAFF	TGCAGGAGCGGCGGGGAGGCTGCTTTCTTT
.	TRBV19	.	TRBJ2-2	CATTLAGRLFF	TGTGCCACCACGTTGGCGGGGAGGCTGTTTTTT
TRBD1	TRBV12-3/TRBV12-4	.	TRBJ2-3	CASSLTGEPDAQYF	TGTGCCAGCAGTCTGACAGGGGAGCCAGATGCGCAGTATTTT
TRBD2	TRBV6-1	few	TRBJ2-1	CASSEAAWDYYNEQFF	TGTGCCAGCAGTGAAGCAGCGTGGGACTATTACAATGAGCAGTTCTTC
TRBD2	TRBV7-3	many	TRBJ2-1	CASSSGLAGGEQFF	TGTGCCAGCAGCTCCGGACTAGCGGGTGGTGAGCAGTTCTTC
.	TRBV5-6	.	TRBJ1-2	CASSLEGKRGSNYGYTF	TGTGCCAGCAGCTTGGAAGGGAAACGGGGCAGTAACTATGGCTACACCTTC
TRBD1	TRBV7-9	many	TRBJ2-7	CASSSRRDSPTYEQYF	TGTGCCAGCAGCTCACGCCGGGACAGTCCGACCTACGAGCAGTACTTC
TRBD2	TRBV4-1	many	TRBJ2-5	CASSHGPSTSVETQYF	TGCGCCAGCAGCCATGGACCATCCACTAGCGTTGAGACCCAGTACTTC
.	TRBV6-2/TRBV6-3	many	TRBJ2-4	CASRGSLGPKFKNIQYF	TGTGCCAGTCGAGGGTCCCTGGGACCGAAGTTTAAAAACATTCAGTACTTC
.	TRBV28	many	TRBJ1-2	CASTPSGRGGYTF	TGTGCCAGCACCCCTTCGGGACGTGGGGGCTACACCTTC
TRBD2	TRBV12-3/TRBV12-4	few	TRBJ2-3	CASSLALAGFITDTQYF	TGTGCCAGCAGTTTAGCCCTAGCGGGATTTATCACAGATACGCAGTATTTT
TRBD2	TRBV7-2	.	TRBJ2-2	CASSLTGLAGGLNTGELFF	TGTGCCAGCAGCTTGACGGGACTAGCGGGAGGCTTGAACACCGGGGAGCTGTTTTTT
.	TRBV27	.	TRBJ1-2	CASSRTGNFRLGNGYTF	TGTGCCAGCAGCCGCACTGGAAATTTTCGTCTGGGGAATGGCTACACCTTC
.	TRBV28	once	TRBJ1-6	CARRPGVRSPLHF	TGTGCCAGGCGCCCAGGGGTCCGGTCACCCCTCCACTTT
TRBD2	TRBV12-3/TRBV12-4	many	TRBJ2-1	CASSFASGDYNEQFF	TGTGCCAGCAGTTTCGCTAGCGGAGACTACAATGAGCAGTTCTTC
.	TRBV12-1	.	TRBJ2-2	CASSPAAVLVNTGELFF	TGTGCCAGCAGCCCAGCGGCAGTCCTCGTGAACACCGGGGAGCTGTTTTTT
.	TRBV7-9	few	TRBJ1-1	CASTGDDHAEAFF	TGTGCCAGCACTGGGGACGATCACGCTGAAGCTTTCTTT
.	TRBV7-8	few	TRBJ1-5	CASSVRSDGNQPQHF	TGTGCCAGCAGCGTGCGTAGTGATGGCAATCAGCCCCAGCATTTT
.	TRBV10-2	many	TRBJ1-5	CASRRRPGEDNQPQHF	TGCGCCAGCAGACGGAGGCCGGGCGAGGACAATCAGCCCCAGCATTTT
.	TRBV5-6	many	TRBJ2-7	CASSHVGGGVIYEQYF	TGTGCCAGCAGCCATGTCGGTGGGGGCGTAATATACGAGCAGTACTTC
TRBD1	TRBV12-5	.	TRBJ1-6	CASGLSVPGGRSSYNSPLHF	TGTGCTAGTGGTTTGTCCGTCCCAGGGGGCAGAAGCTCCTATAATTCACCCCTCCACTTT
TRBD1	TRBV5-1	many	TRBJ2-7	CASSFDRGETYEQYF	TGCGCCAGCAGCTTCGACAGGGGAGAGACCTACGAGCAGTACTTC
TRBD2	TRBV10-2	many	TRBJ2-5	CASSNLAGVGETQYF	TGCGCCAGCAGCAATCTAGCGGGAGTGGGAGAGACCCAGTACTTC
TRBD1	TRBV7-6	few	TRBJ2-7	CASSQGDRMKNYEQYF	TGTGCCAGCAGCCAAGGGGACAGAATGAAAAACTACGAGCAGTACTTC
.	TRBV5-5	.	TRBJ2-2	CASIPQPANTGELFF	TGTGCCAGCATCCCCCAACCAGCGAACACCGGGGAGCTGTTTTTT
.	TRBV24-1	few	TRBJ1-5	CATSDSLGNQPQHF	TGTGCCACCAGTGATTCTTTAGGCAATCAGCCCCAGCATTTT
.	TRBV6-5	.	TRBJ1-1	CASRTVMNTEAFF	TGTGCCAGCAGGACAGTCATGAACACTGAAGCTTTCTTT